This TCR beta chain was found in a study of blood T cell repertoires in COVID-19. Study in general: There were acute and convalescent COVID-19 samples, and they came from the United States, Italy and Spain. The cDNA or gDNA used as material had been derived from T cells, B-cell-depleted T cells, or PBMCs.

Per the original data handling: Reference gene primer amplification in the assay estimated nucleated cell counts. Using immunoSEQ multiplex PCR, the repertoire was profiled, and TCRdb retains in-frame clones only, with some absent. The V and J calls and the clone size are those of that table, but D and trimming were determined from the DNA. In the table there are 300,000 to 450,000 clones, roughly 85% of which are singletons. V was pared by 3 bases and J by 7 bases, with 13 bases between. Germline loops: CDR1 WSHSY, CDR2 SAAADI. CDR3 length equals 15 residues. The sequencing sample was made of peripheral blood. V and J are TRBV10-2 and TRBJ1-6; tentative D call: TRBD1 (6 bases). The TCR originated in a woman aged 18-29 years with acute or convalescent COVID-19. The CDR3 DNA is TGCGCCAGCAGTGACATAAGGCAGGGGAATTCACCCCTCCACTTT. It yields the protein CASSDIRQGNSPLHF.